These T cell receptor beta chains were read from a single sample in a study of blood T cell repertoires in COVID-19. The assay was immunoSEQ multiplex PCR, and TCRdb's table has in-frame clones only and misses some. The table records around 300,000 clones, 86% of them present only once. The sample consisted of peripheral blood. Every receptor here comes from a woman aged 30 to 39 with active or convalescent COVID-19. CDR3s include the opening cysteine and the closing phenylalanine or tryptophan. The D gene is left open where the match is weak. Clone size is stated in some rows and not others, as once, few, many or a class when expanded.

J | D | size | length | V | DNA | CDR3
TRBJ2-3 | . | . | 19 | TRBV4-3 | TGCGCCAGCAGCCAAGGGTCCTCCTCAGCGGCATTCAGCACAGATACGCAGTATTTT | CASSQGSSSAAFSTDTQYF
TRBJ2-1 | . | . | 17 | TRBV28 | TGTGCCAGCAATTACGGGCGGGGGCTCACAATGGCTCATGAGCAGTTCTTC | CASNYGRGLTMAHEQFF
TRBJ1-5 | . | . | 13 | TRBV16 | TGTGCCAGCAGCCAAACAGGTAATCAGCCCCAGCATTTT | CASSQTGNQPQHF
TRBJ1-5 | . | . | 16 | TRBV19 | TGTGCCAGTAGTATAAGCCCCGGGAATGGCAATCAGCCCCAGCATTTT | CASSISPGNGNQPQHF
TRBJ1-3 | . | once | 15 | TRBV9 | TGTGCCAGCAGCCCCCGAGGAATCTCTGGAAACACCATATATTTT | CASSPRGISGNTIYF
TRBJ2-5 | TRBD2 | . | 15 | TRBV5-6 | TGTGCCAGCAGCTGGCTGACTAGCGGTCAAGAGACCCAGTACTTC | CASSWLTSGQETQYF
TRBJ2-3 | . | few | 11 | TRBV5-6 | TGTGCCAGCAGCTACTTAGATACGCAGTATTTT | CASSYLDTQYF
TRBJ1-1 | TRBD1 | . | 16 | TRBV9 | TGTGCCAGCAGCGTAGACCGGGACAGTCAGAACACTGAAGCTTTCTTT | CASSVDRDSQNTEAFF
TRBJ1-4 | TRBD1 | . | 15 | TRBV19 | TGTGCCAGTAGTGCGACAGGGGGGGCTAATGAAAAACTGTTTTTT | CASSATGGANEKLFF
TRBJ2-2 | TRBD1 | . | 17 | TRBV5-1 | TGCGCCAGCAGTTTCCCTTCCCCCGGGACAGGGACCGGGGAGCTGTTTTTT | CASSFPSPGTGTGELFF
TRBJ1-6 | TRBD1 | . | 15 | TRBV19 | TGTGCCAGTAGTATGGAGACAGGGGTGAATTCACCCCTCCACTTT | CASSMETGVNSPLHF
TRBJ1-2 | TRBD1 | . | 14 | TRBV7-2 | TGTGCCAGCAGTCGAGGACAGGGAAAATATGGCTACACCTTC | CASSRGQGKYGYTF
TRBJ2-7 | TRBD1 | . | 14 | TRBV9 | TGTGCCAGCAGCGCTAGCCCGGGACAGGGAATCCAGTACTTC | CASSASPGQGIQYF
TRBJ2-3 | TRBD2 | . | 16 | TRBV5-1 | TGCGCCAGCAGCCCACGAGCGGGGGGGTTCACAGATACGCAGTATTTT | CASSPRAGGFTDTQYF
TRBJ1-4 | . | once | 13 | TRBV3-1/TRBV3-2 | TGTGCCAGCAGCAACGGACCGGGAGAAAAACTGTTTTTT | CASSNGPGEKLFF
TRBJ1-1 | . | . | 13 | TRBV28 | TGTGCCAGCAGTTTAATAGGCGGCACTGAAGCTTTCTTT | CASSLIGGTEAFF
TRBJ2-1 | . | . | 10 | TRBV20-1 | TGCAGTGCTAGGAGGGATGAGCAGTTCTTC | CSARRDEQFF
TRBJ2-3 | . | . | 15 | TRBV5-1 | TGCGCCAGCAGCGGGGAGTTAGGGAGCACAGATACGCAGTATTTT | CASSGELGSTDTQYF
TRBJ1-6 | TRBD1 | . | 17 | TRBV30 | TGTGCCTGGAGTGCTACCCCGCGGGGGACAGGAGAAGGACCCCTCCACTTT | CAWSATPRGTGEGPLHF
TRBJ2-7 | TRBD1 | . | 15 | TRBV5-5 | TGTGCCAGCAGCTTGAGATCACAGGGGGCCTACGAGCAGTACTTC | CASSLRSQGAYEQYF
TRBJ1-6 | . | . | 14 | TRBV27 | TGTGCCAGCAGAGTTGGAGCAGGGTATTCACCCCTCCACTTT | CASRVGAGYSPLHF
TRBJ1-5 | TRBD1 | few | 14 | TRBV2 | TGTGCCAGCAGTTTACAGGGGGCGGATCAGCCCCAGCATTTT | CASSLQGADQPQHF
TRBJ1-2 | TRBD1 | . | 16 | TRBV2 | TGTGCCAGCAGTGCCGGGACAGGGGGACCTAACTATGGCTACACCTTC | CASSAGTGGPNYGYTF
TRBJ2-2 | . | . | 13 | TRBV6-5 | TGTGCCAGCAAGGAGGATTGGGACGGGGAGCTGTTTTTT | CASKEDWDGELFF
TRBJ2-2 | TRBD1 | . | 16 | TRBV5-1 | TGCGCCAGCAGCTTTAGGACAGGGGGCGACACCGGGGAGCTGTTTTTT | CASSFRTGGDTGELFF
TRBJ2-3 | TRBD2 | once | 18 | TRBV5-1 | TGCGCCAGCAGCTTGGAAGGACTAGCGGGGACTCACACAGATACGCAGTATTTT | CASSLEGLAGTHTDTQYF
TRBJ2-5 | . | . | 13 | TRBV29-1 | TGCAGCGTTGCAGGGACTCTAGGAGAGACCCAGTACTTC | CSVAGTLGETQYF
TRBJ2-5 | . | few | 11 | TRBV28 | TGTGCCAGCAGTTTACGGGAGACCCAGTACTTC | CASSLRETQYF